The clone carrying this T cell receptor (beta chain) came up many times. Its antigen is unidentified. CDR1 and CDR2 from the germline V gene are MNHNS and SASEGT. The CDR3 is 15 residues long. Between the trimmed V and J ends, which lost 6 bases and 1 base, there was a span of 13 bases. Amplifying from RNA transcripts, the study obtained TCR beta CDR3 regions. First-round RT-PCR relied on HTBI primers, and a second-round multiplex PCR came next. TCRdb reprocessed the multiplex PCR reads with MiXCR, giving one entry per CDR3 protein. The sample consists of roughly 500,000 distinct CDR3 sequences, about 15% of them appearing once. This sample was taken from a study of Graves' ophthalmopathy and Graves' hyperthyroidism. Points from the study as a whole: Blood also harbored most expanded thyroid clonotypes above 0.001 frequency.

The sequence came from a young woman with Graves' ophthalmopathy. Sample: blood. The genes are TRBV6-1 and TRBJ1-5; perhaps TRBD1 as D (6 bases). CDR3 nucleotide sequence: TGTGCCAGCAGAGGGGGGGGGAGAAGCAATCAGCCCCAGCATTTT. Translation gives CASRGGGRSNQPQHF.